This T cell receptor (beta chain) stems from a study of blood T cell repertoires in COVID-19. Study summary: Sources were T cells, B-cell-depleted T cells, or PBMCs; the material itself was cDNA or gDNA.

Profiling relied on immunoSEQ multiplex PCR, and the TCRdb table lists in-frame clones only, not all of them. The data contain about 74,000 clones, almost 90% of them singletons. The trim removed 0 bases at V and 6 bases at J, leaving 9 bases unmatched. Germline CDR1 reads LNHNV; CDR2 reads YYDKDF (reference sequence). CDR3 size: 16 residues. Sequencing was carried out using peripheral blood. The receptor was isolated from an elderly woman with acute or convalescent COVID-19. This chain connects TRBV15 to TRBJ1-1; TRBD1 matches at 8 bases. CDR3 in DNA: TGTGCCACCAGCAGAGATCCGATGACAGGGGTCTCTGAAGCTTTCTTT. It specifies CATSRDPMTGVSEAFF. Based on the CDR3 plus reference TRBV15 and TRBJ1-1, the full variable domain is DAMVIQNPRYQVTQFGKPVTLSCSQTLNHNVMYWYQQKSSQAPKLLFHYYDKDFNNEADTPDNFQSRRPNTSFCFLDIRSPGLGDTAMYLCATSRDPMTGVSEAFFGQGTRLTVV.